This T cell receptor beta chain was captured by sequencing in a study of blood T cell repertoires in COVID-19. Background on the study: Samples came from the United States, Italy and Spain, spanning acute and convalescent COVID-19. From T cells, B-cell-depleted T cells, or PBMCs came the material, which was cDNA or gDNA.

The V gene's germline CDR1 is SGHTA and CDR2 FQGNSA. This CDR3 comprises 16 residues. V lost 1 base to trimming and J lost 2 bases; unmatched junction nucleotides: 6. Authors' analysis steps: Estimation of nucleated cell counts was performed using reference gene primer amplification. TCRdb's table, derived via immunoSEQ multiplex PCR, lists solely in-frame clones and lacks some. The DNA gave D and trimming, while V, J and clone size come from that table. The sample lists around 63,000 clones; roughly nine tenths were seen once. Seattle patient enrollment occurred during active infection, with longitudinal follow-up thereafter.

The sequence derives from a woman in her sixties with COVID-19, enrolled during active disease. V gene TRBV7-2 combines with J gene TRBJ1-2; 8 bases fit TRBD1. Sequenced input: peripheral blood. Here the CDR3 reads CASSLVGQGANYGYTF. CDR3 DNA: TGTGCCAGCAGCTTAGTCGGACAGGGAGCCAACTATGGCTACACCTTC.